The 8 T cell receptor beta chains in this list originate from one sample, sequenced in a study of regulatory T cells in long-lasting Graves disease. TCR beta libraries were built with iRepertoire HTBI primers and Arm-PCR of CDR3 regions. TCRdb passed the multiplex PCR reads through MiXCR, listing each CDR3 protein once. The repertoire holds 650,000 to 850,000 distinct CDR3 sequences, with 25% to 35% as singletons. Sample time point: persistent/refractory GD, antithyroid drugs over 5 years with positive TRAb. Scientists built the TCR library using RNA that was extracted from PBMCs. This sample comprised peripheral blood mononuclear cells (PBMCs), obtained when the disease was refractory, from a patient treated with antithyroid drugs. The source is a female donor with Graves disease.

CDR3 amino acids: CASSLGRQGNEKLFF. The CDR3 DNA is TGTGCCAGCAGCTTAGGGCGGCAGGGGAATGAAAAACTGTTTTTT. The chain couples TRBV7-6 to TRBJ1-4; a weak D match, TRBD1 (6 bases). Germline values: CDR1 SGHVS, CDR2 FNYEAQ. This CDR3 has 15 residues. With 1 base removed from V and 5 bases from J, the gap between germline ends came to 11 bases.

This clonotype was counted between two and nine times. The V call is TRBV12-3 or TRBV12-4, the J call TRBJ2-4; 11 nucleotides align to TRBD2. The junction had 5 bases not matched to a gene; V was cut back by 5 bases and J by 2 bases. The CDR3 contains 16 residues. This CDR3 reads CASSRSGRGTKNIQYF. The CDR3 DNA sequence: TGTGCCAGCAGTCGTAGCGGGAGGGGGACCAAAAACATTCAGTACTTC.

The V call is TRBV27, the J call TRBJ2-7; tentatively, D is TRBD2 (6 bases). V was shortened by 4 bases and J by 6 bases, with 13 bases between the two germline ends. The germline V gene encodes CDR1 MNHEY and CDR2 SMNVEV (reference sequence). The CDR3 length is 13 residues. DNA for the CDR3: TGTGCCAGCAGTTGGCTGGGAGGAGGCGAGCAGTACTTC. Encoded protein: CASSWLGGGEQYF.

The V and J genes are TRBV25-1 and TRBJ1-2; D is unresolved. Germline-derived CDR1 and CDR2 are MGHDK and SYGVNS. The CDR3 extends over 13 amino acids. The V and J ends lost 11 bases and 2 bases respectively, with 15 bases between them. The CDR3 spells CAASLNSNYGYTF. CDR3 sequence (DNA): TGTGCCGCCAGCTTGAACAGCAACTATGGCTACACCTTC.

V and J are TRBV7-9 and TRBJ1-4; D ambiguous. CDR3 size: 13 residues. V lost 5 bases and J 10 bases, leaving 14 bases between the germline ends. Per germline, CDR1 SEHNR and CDR2 FQNEAQ (reference sequence). This CDR3 reads CASSPNEGGKLFF. The CDR3, as DNA: TGTGCCAGCAGCCCGAACGAGGGAGGAAAACTGTTTTTT.

This clonotype has ten or more counts. The chain is built from TRBV28 and TRBJ1-1; 8 bases fit TRBD1. V was clipped by 5 bases and J by 1 base; unmatched bases: 3. Germline V gene sequence: CDR1 MDHEN, CDR2 SYDVKM. The CDR3 runs 14 residues. In nucleotides, the CDR3 is TGTGCCAGCAGTATAGACAGGGGGAACACTGAAGCTTTCTTT. Translating it yields CASSIDRGNTEAFF.

This chain joins TRBV5-5 and TRBJ1-1; no clear D. The germline CDR1 and CDR2 sequences are SGHKS and YYEKEE (reference sequence). The CDR3 extends over 14 amino acids. The V gene lost 0 bases and the J gene lost 4 bases, with 10 bases spanning the gap. CDR3 amino acids: CASSLVIRGTEAFF. The CDR3 DNA sequence: TGTGCCAGCAGCTTGGTTATTCGGGGCACTGAAGCTTTCTTT. Full variable domain (remainder filled in from reference TRBV5-5 and TRBJ1-1): DAGVTQSPTHLIKTRGQQVTLRCSPISGHKSVSWYQQVLGQGPQFIFQYYEKEERGRGNFPDRFSARQFPNYSSELNVNALLLGDSALYLCASSLVIRGTEAFFGQGTRLTVV.

The chain combines TRBV12-3 or TRBV12-4 with TRBJ1-2; unclear D gene. This CDR3 contains 13 residues. The V gene lost 11 bases and the J gene lost 8 bases, with 21 bases spanning the gap. In DNA, the CDR3 is TGTGCCGTGATCCGCGTTGGGGTCGGCGGCTACACCTTC. It is translated as CAVIRVGVGGYTF.